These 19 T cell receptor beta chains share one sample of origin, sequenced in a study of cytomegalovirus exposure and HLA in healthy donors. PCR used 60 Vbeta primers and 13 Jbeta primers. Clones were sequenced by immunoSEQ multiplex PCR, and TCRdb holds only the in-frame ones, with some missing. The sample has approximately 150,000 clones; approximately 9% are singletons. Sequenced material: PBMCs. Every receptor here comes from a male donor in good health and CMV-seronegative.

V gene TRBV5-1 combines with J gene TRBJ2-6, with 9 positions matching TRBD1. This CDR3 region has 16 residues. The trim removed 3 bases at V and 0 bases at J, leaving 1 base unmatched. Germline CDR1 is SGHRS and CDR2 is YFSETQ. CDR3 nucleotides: TGCGCCAGCAGCTCGACAGGGGGCTCTGGGGCCAACGTCCTGACTTTC. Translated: CASSSTGGSGANVLTF.

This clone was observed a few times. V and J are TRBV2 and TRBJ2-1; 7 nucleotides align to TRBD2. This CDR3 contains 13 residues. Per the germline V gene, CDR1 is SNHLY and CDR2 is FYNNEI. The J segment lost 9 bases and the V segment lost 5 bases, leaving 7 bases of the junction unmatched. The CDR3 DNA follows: TGTGCCAGCAGTCCGGGACGCGGGGGTGAGCAGTTCTTC. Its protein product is CASSPGRGGEQFF.

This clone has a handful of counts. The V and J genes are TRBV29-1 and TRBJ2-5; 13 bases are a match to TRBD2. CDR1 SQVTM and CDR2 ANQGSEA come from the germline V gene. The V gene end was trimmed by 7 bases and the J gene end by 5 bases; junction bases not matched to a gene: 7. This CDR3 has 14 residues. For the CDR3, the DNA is TGCAGCGATACTAGCGGGGGGGCCGGGGAGACCCAGTACTTC. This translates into CSDTSGGAGETQYF. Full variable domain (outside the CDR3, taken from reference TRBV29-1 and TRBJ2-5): SAVISQKPSRDICQRGTSLTIQCQVDSQVTMMFWYRQQPGQSLTLIATANQGSEATYESGFVIDKFPISRPNLTFSTLTVSNMSPEDSSIYLCSDTSGGAGETQYFGPGTRLLVL.

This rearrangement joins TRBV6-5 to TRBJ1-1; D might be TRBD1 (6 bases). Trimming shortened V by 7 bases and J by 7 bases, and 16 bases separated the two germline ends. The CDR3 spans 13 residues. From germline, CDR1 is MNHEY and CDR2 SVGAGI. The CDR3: CASISGGGVEAFF. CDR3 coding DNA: TGTGCCAGCATCTCCGGAGGGGGGGTTGAAGCTTTCTTT.

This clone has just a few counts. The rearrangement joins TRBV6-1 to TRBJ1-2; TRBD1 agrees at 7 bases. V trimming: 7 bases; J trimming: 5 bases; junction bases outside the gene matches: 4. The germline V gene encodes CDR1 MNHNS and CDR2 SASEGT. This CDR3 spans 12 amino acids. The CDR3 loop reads CASTSTGYGYTF. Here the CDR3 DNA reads TGTGCCAGCACCTCGACAGGGTATGGCTACACCTTC.

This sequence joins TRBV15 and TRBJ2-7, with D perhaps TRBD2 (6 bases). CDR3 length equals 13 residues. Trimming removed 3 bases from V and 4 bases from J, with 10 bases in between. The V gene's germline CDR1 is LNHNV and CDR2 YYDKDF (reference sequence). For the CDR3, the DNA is TGTGCCACCAGCAGCGGGGAGGAATACGAGCAGTACTTC. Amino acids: CATSSGEEYEQYF.

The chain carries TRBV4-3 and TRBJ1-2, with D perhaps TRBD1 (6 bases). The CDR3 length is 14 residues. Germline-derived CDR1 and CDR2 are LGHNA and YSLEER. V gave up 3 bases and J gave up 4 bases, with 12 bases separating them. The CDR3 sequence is CASSQEDSFYGYTF. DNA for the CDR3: TGCGCCAGCAGCCAGGAGGACAGCTTCTATGGCTACACCTTC.

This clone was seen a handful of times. CDR3 residues: CASSLEQASNYGYTF. Written as DNA, the CDR3 is TGTGCCAGCAGCTTAGAACAGGCGTCTAACTATGGCTACACCTTC. The J gene is TRBJ1-2, the V gene TRBV7-6; D is possibly TRBD1 (5 bases). This CDR3 comprises 15 residues. From germline, CDR1 is SGHVS and CDR2 FNYEAQ. V lost 1 base and J 0 bases, leaving 9 bases between the germline ends.

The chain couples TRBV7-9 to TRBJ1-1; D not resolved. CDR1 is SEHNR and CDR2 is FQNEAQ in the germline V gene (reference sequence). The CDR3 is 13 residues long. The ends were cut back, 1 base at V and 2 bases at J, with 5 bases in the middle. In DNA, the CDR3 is TGTGCCAGCAGCTTAGGGACTAACACTGAAGCTTTCTTT. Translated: CASSLGTNTEAFF.

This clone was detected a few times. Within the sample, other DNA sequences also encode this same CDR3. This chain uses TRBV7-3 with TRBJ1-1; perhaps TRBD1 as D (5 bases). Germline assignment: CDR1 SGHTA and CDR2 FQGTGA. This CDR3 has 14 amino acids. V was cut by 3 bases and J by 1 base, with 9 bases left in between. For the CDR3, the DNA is TGTGCCAGCAGCTTGGGGGGGTCGAACACTGAAGCTTTCTTT. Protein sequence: CASSLGGSNTEAFF.

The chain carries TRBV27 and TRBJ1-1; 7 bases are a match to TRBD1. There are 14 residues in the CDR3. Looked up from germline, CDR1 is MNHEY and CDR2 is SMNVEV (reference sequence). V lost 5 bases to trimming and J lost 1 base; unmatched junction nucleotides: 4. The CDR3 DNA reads TGTGCCAGCAGTGTCGGACAGGCGAACACTGAAGCTTTCTTT. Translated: CASSVGQANTEAFF.

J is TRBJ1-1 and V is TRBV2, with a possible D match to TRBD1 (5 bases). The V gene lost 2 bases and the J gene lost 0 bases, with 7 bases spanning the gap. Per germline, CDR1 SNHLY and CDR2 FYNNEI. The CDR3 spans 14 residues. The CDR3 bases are TGTGCCAGCAGTGAACAGGGCCTGAACACTGAAGCTTTCTTT. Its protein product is CASSEQGLNTEAFF.

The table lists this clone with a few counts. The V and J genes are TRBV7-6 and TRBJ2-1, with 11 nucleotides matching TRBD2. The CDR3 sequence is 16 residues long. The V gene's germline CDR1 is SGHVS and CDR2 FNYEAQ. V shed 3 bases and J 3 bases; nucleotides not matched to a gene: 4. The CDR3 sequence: CASSLYSGGDYNEQFF. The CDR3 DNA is TGTGCCAGCAGCTTGTATAGCGGGGGGGACTACAATGAGCAGTTCTTC. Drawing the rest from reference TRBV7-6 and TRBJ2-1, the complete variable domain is GAGVSQSPRYKVTKRGQDVALRCDPISGHVSLYWYRQALGQGPEFLTYFNYEAQQDKSGLPNDRFSAERPEGSISTLTIQRTEQRDSAMYRCASSLYSGGDYNEQFFGPGTRLTVL.

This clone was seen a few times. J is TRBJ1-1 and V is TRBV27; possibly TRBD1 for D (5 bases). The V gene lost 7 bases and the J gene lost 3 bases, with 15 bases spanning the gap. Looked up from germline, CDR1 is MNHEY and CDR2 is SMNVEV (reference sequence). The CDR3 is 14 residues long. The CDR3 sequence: CASTTQGGHTEAFF. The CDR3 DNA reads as TGTGCCAGCACCACTCAGGGAGGGCACACTGAAGCTTTCTTT.

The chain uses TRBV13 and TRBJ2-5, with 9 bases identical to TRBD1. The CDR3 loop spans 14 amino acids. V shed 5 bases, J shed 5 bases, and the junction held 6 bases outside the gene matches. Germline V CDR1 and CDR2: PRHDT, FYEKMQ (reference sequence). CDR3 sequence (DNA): TGTGCCAGCAGCACCCGGACAGGGGACGAGACCCAGTACTTC. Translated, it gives CASSTRTGDETQYF.

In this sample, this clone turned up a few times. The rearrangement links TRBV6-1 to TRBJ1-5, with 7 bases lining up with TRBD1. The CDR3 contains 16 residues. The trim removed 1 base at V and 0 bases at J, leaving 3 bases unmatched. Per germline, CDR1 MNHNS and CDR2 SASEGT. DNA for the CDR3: TGTGCCAGCAGTGAAGGGGCAGGGGGTAGCAATCAGCCCCAGCATTTT. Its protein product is CASSEGAGGSNQPQHF.

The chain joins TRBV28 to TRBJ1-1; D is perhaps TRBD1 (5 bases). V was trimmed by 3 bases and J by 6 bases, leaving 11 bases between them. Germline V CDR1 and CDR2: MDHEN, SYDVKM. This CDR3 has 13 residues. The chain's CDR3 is CASSLTENSEAFF. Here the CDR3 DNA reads TGTGCCAGCAGTTTGACAGAAAACTCTGAAGCTTTCTTT.

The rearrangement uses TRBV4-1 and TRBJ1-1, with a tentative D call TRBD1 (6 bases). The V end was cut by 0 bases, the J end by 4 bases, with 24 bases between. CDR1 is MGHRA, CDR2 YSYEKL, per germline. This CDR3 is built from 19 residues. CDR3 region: CASSQDLNVRGATGTEAFF. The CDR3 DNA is TGCGCCAGCAGCCAAGATCTGAACGTCCGGGGGGCAACGGGCACTGAAGCTTTCTTT.

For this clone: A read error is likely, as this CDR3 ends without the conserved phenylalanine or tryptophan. As DNA, the CDR3 is TGTGCCAGCAGCCTACCGGGACAGGGGGAAACTGAAGCTTTCTTG. Protein product: CASSLPGQGETEAFL. The rearrangement uses TRBV5-6 and TRBJ1-1; 11 positions agree with TRBD1. Trimming cost V 4 bases and J 5 bases; bases outside gene matches: 7. The V gene's germline CDR1 is SGHDT and CDR2 YYEEEE. The CDR3 has 15 amino acids.